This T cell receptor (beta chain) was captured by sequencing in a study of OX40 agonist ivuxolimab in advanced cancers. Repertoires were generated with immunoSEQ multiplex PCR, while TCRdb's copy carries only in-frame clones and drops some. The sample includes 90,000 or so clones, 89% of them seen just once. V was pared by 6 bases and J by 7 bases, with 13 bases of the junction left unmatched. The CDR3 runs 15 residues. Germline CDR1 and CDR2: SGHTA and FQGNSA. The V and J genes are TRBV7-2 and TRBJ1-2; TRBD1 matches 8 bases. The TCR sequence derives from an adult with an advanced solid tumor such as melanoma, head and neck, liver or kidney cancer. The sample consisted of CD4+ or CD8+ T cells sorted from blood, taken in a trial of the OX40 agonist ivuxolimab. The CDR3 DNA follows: TGTGCCAGCAGGCCACTCAGGGGGCGCACAGGTGGCTACACCTTC. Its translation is CASRPLRGRTGGYTF.